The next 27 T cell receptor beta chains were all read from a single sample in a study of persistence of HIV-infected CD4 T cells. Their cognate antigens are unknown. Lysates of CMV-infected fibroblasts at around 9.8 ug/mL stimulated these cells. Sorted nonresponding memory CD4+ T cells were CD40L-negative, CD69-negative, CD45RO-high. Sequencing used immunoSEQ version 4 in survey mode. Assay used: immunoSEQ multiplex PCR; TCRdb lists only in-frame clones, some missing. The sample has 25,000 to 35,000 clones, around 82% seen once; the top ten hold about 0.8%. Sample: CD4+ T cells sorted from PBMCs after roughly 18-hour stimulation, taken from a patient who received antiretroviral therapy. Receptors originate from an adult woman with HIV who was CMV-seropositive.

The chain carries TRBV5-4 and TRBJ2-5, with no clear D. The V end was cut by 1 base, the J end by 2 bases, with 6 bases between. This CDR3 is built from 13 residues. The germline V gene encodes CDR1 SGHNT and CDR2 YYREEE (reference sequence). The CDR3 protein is CASSLNRQETQYF. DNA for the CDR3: TGTGCCAGCAGCTTGAATAGGCAAGAGACCCAGTACTTC.

The CDR3 loop is CASTTGVGNEQFF. The CDR3 DNA is TGTGCCAGCACGACAGGGGTTGGAAATGAGCAGTTCTTC. The chain joins TRBV18 to TRBJ2-1; 8 bases align to TRBD1. The germline gives CDR1 KGHSH, CDR2 LQKENI. With V trimmed by 8 bases and J by 7 bases, 7 bases remained unmatched. There are 13 residues in the CDR3.

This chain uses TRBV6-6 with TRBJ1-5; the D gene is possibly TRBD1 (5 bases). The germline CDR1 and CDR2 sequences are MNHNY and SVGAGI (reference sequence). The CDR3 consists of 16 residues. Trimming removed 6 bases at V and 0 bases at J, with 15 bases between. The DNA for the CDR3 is TGTGCCAGCAGCCGCGGGGCGCCGTATAGCAATCAGCCCCAGCATTTT. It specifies CASSRGAPYSNQPQHF.

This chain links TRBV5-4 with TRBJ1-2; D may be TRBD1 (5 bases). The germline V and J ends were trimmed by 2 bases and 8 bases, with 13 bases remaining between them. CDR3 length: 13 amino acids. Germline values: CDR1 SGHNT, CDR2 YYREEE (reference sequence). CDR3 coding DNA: TGTGCCAGCAGCTTTTTAATTACAGGAGGCTACACCTTC. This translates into CASSFLITGGYTF.

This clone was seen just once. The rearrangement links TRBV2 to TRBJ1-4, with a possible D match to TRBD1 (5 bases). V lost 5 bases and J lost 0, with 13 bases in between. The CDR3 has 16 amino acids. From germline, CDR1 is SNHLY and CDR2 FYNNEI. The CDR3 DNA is TGTGCCAGCAGTTCTCCGGGGGGTGCAACTAATGAAAAACTGTTTTTT. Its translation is CASSSPGGATNEKLFF.

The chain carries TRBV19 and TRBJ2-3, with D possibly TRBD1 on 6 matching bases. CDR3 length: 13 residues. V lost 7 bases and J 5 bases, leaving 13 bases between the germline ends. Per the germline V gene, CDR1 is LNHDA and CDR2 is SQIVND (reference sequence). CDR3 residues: CASKRTGQDTQYF. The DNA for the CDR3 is TGTGCCAGTAAAAGAACAGGGCAAGATACGCAGTATTTT.

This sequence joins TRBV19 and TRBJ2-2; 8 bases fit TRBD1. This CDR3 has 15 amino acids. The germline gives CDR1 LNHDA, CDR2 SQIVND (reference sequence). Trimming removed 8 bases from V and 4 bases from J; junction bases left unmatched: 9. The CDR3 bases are TGTGCCAGTGGGCAGGGGGCGCTTTTCACCGGGGAGCTGTTTTTT. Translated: CASGQGALFTGELFF.

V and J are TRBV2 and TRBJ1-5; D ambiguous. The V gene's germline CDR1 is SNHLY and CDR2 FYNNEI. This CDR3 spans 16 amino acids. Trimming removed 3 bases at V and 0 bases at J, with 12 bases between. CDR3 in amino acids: CASSEGAEYSNQPQHF. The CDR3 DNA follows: TGTGCCAGCAGTGAGGGTGCGGAATATAGCAATCAGCCCCAGCATTTT.

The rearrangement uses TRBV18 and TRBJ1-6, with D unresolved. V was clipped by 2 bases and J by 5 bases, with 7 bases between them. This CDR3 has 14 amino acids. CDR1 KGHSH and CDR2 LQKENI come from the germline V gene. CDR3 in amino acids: CASSPSRDNSPLHF. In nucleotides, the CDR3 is TGTGCCAGCTCACCATCTAGGGATAATTCACCCCTCCACTTT.

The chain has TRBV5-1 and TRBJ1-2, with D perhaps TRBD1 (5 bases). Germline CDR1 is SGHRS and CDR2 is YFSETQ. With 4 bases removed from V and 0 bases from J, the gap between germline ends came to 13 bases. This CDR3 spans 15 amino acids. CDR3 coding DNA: TGCGCCAGCAGCCCCCTGGGGCTAGCTAACTATGGCTACACCTTC. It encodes CASSPLGLANYGYTF.

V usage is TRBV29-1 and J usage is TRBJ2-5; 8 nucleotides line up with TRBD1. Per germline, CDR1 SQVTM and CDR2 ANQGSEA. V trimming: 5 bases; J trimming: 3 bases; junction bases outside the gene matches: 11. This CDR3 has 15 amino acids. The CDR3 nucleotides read TGCAGCGTTCCTGCCCCGGGACAGGTAGAAGAGACCCAGTACTTC. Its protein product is CSVPAPGQVEETQYF.

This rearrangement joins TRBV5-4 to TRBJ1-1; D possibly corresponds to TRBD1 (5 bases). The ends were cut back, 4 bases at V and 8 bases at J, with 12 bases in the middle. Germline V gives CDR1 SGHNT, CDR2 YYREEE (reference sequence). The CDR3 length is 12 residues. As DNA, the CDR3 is TGTGCCAGCAGCCCCACAGGAAAGGAAGCTTTCTTT. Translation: CASSPTGKEAFF.

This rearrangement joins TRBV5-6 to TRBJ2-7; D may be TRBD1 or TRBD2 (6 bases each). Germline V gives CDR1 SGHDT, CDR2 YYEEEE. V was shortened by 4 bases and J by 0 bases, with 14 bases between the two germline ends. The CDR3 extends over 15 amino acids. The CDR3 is CASSGSGAYSYEQYF. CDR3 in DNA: TGTGCCAGCAGCGGGTCGGGGGCGTACTCCTACGAGCAGTACTTC. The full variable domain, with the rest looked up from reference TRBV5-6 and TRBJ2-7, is DAGVTQSPTHLIKTRGQQVTLRCSPKSGHDTVSWYQQALGQGPQFIFQYYEEEERQRGNFPDRFSGHQFPNYSSELNVNALLLGDSALYLCASSGSGAYSYEQYFGPGTRLTVT.

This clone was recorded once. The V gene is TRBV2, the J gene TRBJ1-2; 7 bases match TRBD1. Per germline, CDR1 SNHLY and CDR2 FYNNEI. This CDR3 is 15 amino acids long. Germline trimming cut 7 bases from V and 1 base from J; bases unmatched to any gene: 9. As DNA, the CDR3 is TGTGCCAGCACCGGAGACAGGGCGGTTAACTATGGCTACACCTTC. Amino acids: CASTGDRAVNYGYTF.

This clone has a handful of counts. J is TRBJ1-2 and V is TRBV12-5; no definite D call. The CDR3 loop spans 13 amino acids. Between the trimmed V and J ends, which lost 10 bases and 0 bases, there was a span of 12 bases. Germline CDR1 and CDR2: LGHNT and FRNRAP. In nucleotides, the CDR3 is TGTGCTACCCTAGGCCAGTCTAACTATGGCTACACCTTC. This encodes CATLGQSNYGYTF.

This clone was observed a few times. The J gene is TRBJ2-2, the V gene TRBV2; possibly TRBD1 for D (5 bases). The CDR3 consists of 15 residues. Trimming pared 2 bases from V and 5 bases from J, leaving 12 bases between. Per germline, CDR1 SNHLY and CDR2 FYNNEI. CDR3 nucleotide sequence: TGTGCCAGCAGTGAACAGGCAGGGCGGACCGGGGAGCTGTTTTTT. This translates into CASSEQAGRTGELFF.

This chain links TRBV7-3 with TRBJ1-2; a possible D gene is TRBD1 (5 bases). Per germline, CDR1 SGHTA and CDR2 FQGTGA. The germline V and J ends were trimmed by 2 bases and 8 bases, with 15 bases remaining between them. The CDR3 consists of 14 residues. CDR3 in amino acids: CASSLGAGLGGYTF. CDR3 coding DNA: TGTGCCAGCAGCTTAGGGGCAGGGCTTGGGGGCTACACCTTC. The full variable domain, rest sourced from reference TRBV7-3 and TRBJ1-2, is GAGVSQTPSNKVTEKGKYVELRCDPISGHTALYWYRQSLGQGPEFLIYFQGTGAADDSGLPNDRFFAVRPEGSVSTLKIQRTERGDSAVYLCASSLGAGLGGYTFGSGTRLTVV.

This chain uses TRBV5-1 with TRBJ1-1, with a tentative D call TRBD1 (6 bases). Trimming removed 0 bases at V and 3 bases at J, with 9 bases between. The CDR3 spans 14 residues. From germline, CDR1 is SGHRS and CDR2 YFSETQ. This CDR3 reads CASSLAGGDTEAFF. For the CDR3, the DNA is TGCGCCAGCAGCTTGGCTGGGGGCGACACTGAAGCTTTCTTT.

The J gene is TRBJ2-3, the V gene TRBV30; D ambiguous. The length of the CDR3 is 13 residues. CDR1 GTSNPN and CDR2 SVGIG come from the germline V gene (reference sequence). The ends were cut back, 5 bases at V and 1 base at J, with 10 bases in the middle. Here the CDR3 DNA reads TGTGCCTGGGCCAGAGAGGGCACAGATACGCAGTATTTT. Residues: CAWAREGTDTQYF.

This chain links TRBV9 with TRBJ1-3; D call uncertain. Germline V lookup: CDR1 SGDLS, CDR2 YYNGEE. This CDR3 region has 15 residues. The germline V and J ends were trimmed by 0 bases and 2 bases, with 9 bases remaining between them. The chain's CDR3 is CASSVGADPGNTIYF. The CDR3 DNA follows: TGTGCCAGCAGCGTAGGGGCAGACCCTGGAAACACCATATATTTT.

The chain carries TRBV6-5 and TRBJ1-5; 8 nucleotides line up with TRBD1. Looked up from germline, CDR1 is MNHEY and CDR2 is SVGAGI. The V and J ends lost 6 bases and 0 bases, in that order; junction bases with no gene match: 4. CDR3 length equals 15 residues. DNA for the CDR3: TGTGCCAGCAGCCGACAGGGGTATAGCAATCAGCCCCAGCATTTT. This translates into CASSRQGYSNQPQHF.

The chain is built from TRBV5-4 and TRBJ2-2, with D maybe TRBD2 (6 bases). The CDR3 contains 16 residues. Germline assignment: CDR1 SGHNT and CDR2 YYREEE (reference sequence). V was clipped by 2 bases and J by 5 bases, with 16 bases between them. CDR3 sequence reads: CASSLYSGRYTGELFF. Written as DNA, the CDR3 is TGTGCCAGCAGCTTATATTCGGGGAGGTATACCGGGGAGCTGTTTTTT. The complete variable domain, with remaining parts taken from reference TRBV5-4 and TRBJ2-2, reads ETGVTQSPTHLIKTRGQQVTLRCSSQSGHNTVSWYQQALGQGPQFIFQYYREEENGRGNFPPRFSGLQFPNYSSELNVNALELDDSALYLCASSLYSGRYTGELFFGEGSRLTVL.

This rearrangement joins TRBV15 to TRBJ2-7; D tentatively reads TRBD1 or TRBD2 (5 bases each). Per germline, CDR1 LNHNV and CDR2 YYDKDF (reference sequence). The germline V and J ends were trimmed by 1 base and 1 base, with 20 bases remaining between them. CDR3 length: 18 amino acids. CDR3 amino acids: CATSRAHQTLGDSYEQYV. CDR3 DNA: TGTGCCACCAGCAGAGCCCATCAAACGCTGGGGGATTCCTACGAGCAGTACGTC.

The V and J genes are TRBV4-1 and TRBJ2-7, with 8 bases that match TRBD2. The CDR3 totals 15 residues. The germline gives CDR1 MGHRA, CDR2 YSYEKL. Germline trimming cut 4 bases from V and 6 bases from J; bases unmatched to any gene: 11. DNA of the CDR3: TGCGCCAGCAGCCCCCGGGAGGGAAGCCCTTTCGAGCAGTACTTC. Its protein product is CASSPREGSPFEQYF.

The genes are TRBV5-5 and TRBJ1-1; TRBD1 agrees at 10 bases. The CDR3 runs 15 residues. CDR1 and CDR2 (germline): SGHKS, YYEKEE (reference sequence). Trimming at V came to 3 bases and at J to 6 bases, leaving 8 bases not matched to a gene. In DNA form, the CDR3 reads TGTGCCAGCAGCTCCCTGGACAGGGGGGCGGCTGAAGCTTTCTTT. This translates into CASSSLDRGAAEAFF.

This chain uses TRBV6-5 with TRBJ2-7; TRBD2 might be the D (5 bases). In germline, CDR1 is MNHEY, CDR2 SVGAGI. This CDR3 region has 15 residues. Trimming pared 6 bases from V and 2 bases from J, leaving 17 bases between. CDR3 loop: CASSLAGSTPYEQYV. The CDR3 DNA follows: TGTGCCAGCAGCCTAGCCGGATCTACCCCCTACGAGCAGTACGTC.

The CDR3 nucleotides are TGTGCCAGCAGCCCCTCCTACACCTTC. Residues: CASSPSYTF. V is TRBV7-8 and J is TRBJ1-2, with D hard to call. This CDR3 is built from 9 residues. V was trimmed by 5 bases and J by 10 bases, leaving 5 bases between them. Germline CDR1 is SGHVS and CDR2 is FQNEAQ.